This TCR beta chain was sequenced during a study of T cell repertoires in cytomegalovirus infection. General study findings and limits: Carriage of CMV together with the relevant HLA was identifiable through cumulative public TCR beta family frequency. The response measured ex vivo was dominated by TCR beta clonotypes (HLA-C-restricted and CMV-specific).

Using its own MiXCR run on the reads, TCRdb lists one record per CDR3 protein. The profile shows 290,000 or so distinct CDR3 sequences, about 8.8% of them singletons. Comment on this clonotype: Antigen specificity is unknown.

The CDR3 spans 15 residues. The V gene end was trimmed by 7 bases and the J gene end by 5 bases; junction bases not matched to a gene: 4. Germline values: CDR1 MNHEY, CDR2 SVGEGT. Sequenced material: PBMCs. This chain uses TRBV6-2 or TRBV6-3 with TRBJ2-2; 13 bases fit TRBD2. The clonotype originates from a human donor in good health (CMV status not recorded). Some clones in this sample may be carry-over from other donors' samples. DNA of the CDR3: TGTGCCAGCACCATGGGACTAGCGGGGACCGGGGAGCTGTTTTTT. It translates to CASTMGLAGTGELFF.